These 28 T cell receptor beta chains were sequenced from one sample in a study of blood T cell repertoires in COVID-19. Using immunoSEQ multiplex PCR, the repertoire was profiled, and TCRdb retains in-frame clones only, with some absent. This repertoire shows a few hundred thousand clones, 84% found once; its top ten account for approximately 7.3%. The material sequenced was PBMCs or T cells enriched from blood (not recorded which). The receptors were sampled from a woman aged 40 to 55 who had recovered from COVID-19.

V and J are TRBV11-2 and TRBJ2-1, with D perhaps TRBD1 (6 bases). The CDR3 extends over 16 amino acids. CDR1 is SGHAT, CDR2 FQNNGV, per germline. The V gene lost 4 bases and the J gene lost 0 bases, with 13 bases spanning the gap. This CDR3 is CASSWTDFISYNEQFF. In DNA form, the CDR3 reads TGTGCCAGCAGCTGGACAGATTTCATCTCCTACAATGAGCAGTTCTTC.

The gene calls are TRBV18 and TRBJ2-3; tentatively, D is TRBD2 (7 bases). The CDR3 length is 16 residues. CDR1 and CDR2 from the germline V gene are KGHSH and LQKENI. Trimming left V 8 bases short and J 2 bases short, with 20 bases between. CDR3 nucleotide sequence: TGTGCCAGCACGGAGAACAGGGACTACTTCACAGATACGCAGTATTTT. Its translation is CASTENRDYFTDTQYF.

The chain couples TRBV7-9 to TRBJ1-2; tentative D call: TRBD1 (5 bases). The germline gives CDR1 SEHNR, CDR2 FQNEAQ (reference sequence). V dropped 6 bases and J dropped 4 bases, with 15 bases sitting between them. The CDR3 loop spans 14 amino acids. CDR3 DNA sequence: TGTGCCAGCAGTCGGGGGTCGGGCAGCTATGGCTACACCTTC. Its protein product is CASSRGSGSYGYTF.

This clone occurred once. The gene calls are TRBV6-5 and TRBJ2-7; a weak D match, TRBD1 (6 bases). Germline-derived CDR1 and CDR2 are MNHEY and SVGAGI. The CDR3 sequence is 14 residues long. Trimming cost V 6 bases and J 1 base, with 13 bases left between them. The CDR3 loop is CASSLGGKSYEQYF. CDR3 DNA: TGTGCCAGCAGCCTAGGGGGAAAGTCCTACGAGCAGTACTTC.

The chain joins TRBV5-4 to TRBJ2-3; 12 positions agree with TRBD2. J lost 3 bases, V lost 4 bases, and 3 bases had no gene match. Germline CDR1 SGHNT, CDR2 YYREEE (reference sequence). The CDR3 extends over 15 amino acids. The CDR3 here is CASSPTSGGTDTQYF. The CDR3 DNA follows: TGTGCCAGCAGCCCTACTAGCGGGGGGACAGATACGCAGTATTTT.

This sequence joins TRBV5-1 and TRBJ1-1, with D perhaps TRBD1 (6 bases). Germline-derived CDR1 and CDR2 are SGHRS and YFSETQ. The CDR3 sequence is 14 residues long. V lost 4 bases, J lost 1 base, and 11 bases lay in between. In DNA form, the CDR3 reads TGCGCCAGCAGCCCCGGACAGACGAACACTGAAGCTTTCTTT. This encodes CASSPGQTNTEAFF.

The rearrangement uses TRBV19 and TRBJ1-3, with D possibly being TRBD1 (6 bases). Trimming left V 7 bases short and J 4 bases short, with 14 bases between. This CDR3 has 14 residues. Per germline, CDR1 LNHDA and CDR2 SQIVND (reference sequence). The CDR3 is CASTFQGTGNTIYF. Written as DNA, the CDR3 is TGTGCCAGTACCTTTCAGGGGACCGGAAACACCATATATTTT.

The V gene is TRBV5-6, the J gene TRBJ2-5, with 13 positions matching TRBD2. This CDR3 is 18 amino acids long. Unmatched junction bases numbered 12, after V lost 2 bases and J lost 5 bases. In germline, CDR1 is SGHDT, CDR2 YYEEEE. This CDR3 reads CASSLARGGLAGSETQYF. For the CDR3, the DNA is TGTGCCAGCAGCTTAGCTCGAGGGGGACTAGCGGGATCGGAGACCCAGTACTTC.

Concerning this clone: An end of the junction does not agree with germline; a read error may underlie this. This sequence joins TRBV29-1 and TRBJ1-2, with a tentative D call TRBD1 (5 bases). CDR1 is SQVTM and CDR2 is ANQGSEA in the germline V gene. CDR3 length: 12 residues. The CDR3 nucleotides are TGCAGCGTCGTAAAGGGGAACTATGACTACACCTTC. It translates to CSVVKGNYDYTF.

This chain connects TRBV19 to TRBJ2-1, with 11 bases fitting TRBD2. V gave up 6 bases and J gave up 7 bases; unmatched junction bases: 5. CDR3 size: 14 residues. Germline CDR1 is LNHDA and CDR2 is SQIVND (reference sequence). CDR3 DNA: TGTGCCAGTAGGGCCGGGACTAGCGGAAATGAGCAGTTCTTC. Its translation: CASRAGTSGNEQFF.

The genes are TRBV11-3 and TRBJ2-4, with D possibly matching TRBD2 (6 bases). In germline, CDR1 is SGHNT, CDR2 YENEEA. The CDR3 has 15 residues. Trimming took 5 bases from V and 1 from J, leaving 12 bases between them. The DNA for the CDR3 is TGTGCCAGCAGCGTCGGGGGTTTTGCCAAAAACATTCAGTACTTC. Translation: CASSVGGFAKNIQYF.

V gene TRBV27 combines with J gene TRBJ1-4; the match to TRBD1 covers 9 bases. The germline V gene encodes CDR1 MNHEY and CDR2 SMNVEV (reference sequence). The CDR3 runs 15 residues. Trimming took 5 bases from V and 8 from J; bases not matched to a gene: 9. The CDR3 is CASSPAGTGREKLFF. As DNA, the CDR3 is TGTGCCAGCAGTCCAGCCGGGACAGGGCGAGAAAAACTGTTTTTT.

The chain combines TRBV24-1 with TRBJ1-2; 9 positions agree with TRBD1. Germline V gene lookup returns CDR1 KGHDR and CDR2 SFDVKD. V trimming: 4 bases; J trimming: 8 bases; junction bases outside the gene matches: 10. The CDR3 is 15 residues long. CDR3 sequence (DNA): TGTGCCACCAGTGAGGCCGGGACAGGGCCGGGGGGCTACACCTTC. It translates to CATSEAGTGPGGYTF.

The chain links TRBV5-6 to TRBJ2-3; a weak D match, TRBD2 (5 bases). The CDR3 consists of 15 residues. The V end was cut by 3 bases, the J end by 3 bases, with 14 bases between. The germline gives CDR1 SGHDT, CDR2 YYEEEE. This CDR3 is CASSSKFRGTDTQYF. The CDR3 region has the DNA TGTGCCAGCAGCTCCAAGTTTCGGGGAACAGATACGCAGTATTTT.

The V call is TRBV3-1 (or the pseudogene TRBV3-2), the J call TRBJ2-3; TRBD2 might be the D (5 bases). The CDR3 is made up of 15 amino acids. The V and J ends lost 4 bases and 0 bases respectively, with 11 bases between them. Germline assignment: CDR1 LGHDT and CDR2 YNNKEL (reference sequence). The DNA of the CDR3 is TGTGCCAGCAGCCGAGCGGAGTTAAGCACAGATACGCAGTATTTT. It yields the protein CASSRAELSTDTQYF.

This clone was picked up a small number of times. The V and J genes are TRBV18 and TRBJ1-1; 7 bases are shared with TRBD1. CDR3 length equals 14 residues. J gave up 5 bases and V 4 bases, and 7 bases lay outside the gene matches. The germline V gene has CDR1 KGHSH and CDR2 LQKENI. The CDR3 DNA reads as TGTGCCAGCTCACTAGAAACAGGGGAGACTGAAGCTTTCTTT. Its translation: CASSLETGETEAFF.

This clone was observed once. This chain links TRBV2 with TRBJ2-3; 9 bases are a match to TRBD2. V was clipped by 7 bases and J by 5 bases; unmatched bases: 7. Germline assignment: CDR1 SNHLY and CDR2 FYNNEI. This CDR3 region has 14 residues. For the CDR3, the DNA is TGTGCCAGCACCGTTGCAGCGGGGGGAGATACGCAGTATTTT. It yields the protein CASTVAAGGDTQYF.

J is TRBJ1-6 and V is TRBV2, with 7 positions matching TRBD1. This CDR3 has 16 residues. The ends lost 4 bases at V and 1 base at J; junction bases unmatched: 4. CDR1 SNHLY and CDR2 FYNNEI come from the germline V gene. In DNA, the CDR3 is TGTGCCAGCAGTGCCGAGGGGGCGTCCTATAATTCACCCCTCCACTTT. Encoded protein: CASSAEGASYNSPLHF.

This chain uses TRBV10-2 with TRBJ2-7, with a tentative D call TRBD2 (6 bases). The CDR3 sequence is 16 residues long. CDR1 and CDR2 (germline): WSHSY, SAAADI. Trimming removed 6 bases from V and 0 bases from J, with 18 bases in between. The CDR3 sequence: CASRRGLTGDSYEQYF. The CDR3 nucleotides are TGCGCCAGCAGGAGGGGACTGACGGGGGACTCCTACGAGCAGTACTTC.

The chain links TRBV7-2 to TRBJ2-1, with no clear D. V shed 4 bases and J shed 6 bases, with 16 bases lying between them. The CDR3 is 15 amino acids. CDR1 is SGHTA and CDR2 is FQGNSA in the germline V gene. CDR3 protein: CASSSLNVLLNEQFF. The CDR3 bases are TGTGCCAGCAGCTCCTTAAACGTACTTCTCAATGAGCAGTTCTTC. Full variable domain (remainder filled in from reference TRBV7-2 and TRBJ2-1): GAGVSQSPSNKVTEKGKDVELRCDPISGHTALYWYRQSLGQGLEFLIYFQGNSAPDKSGLPSDRFSAERTGGSVSTLTIQRTQQEDSAVYLCASSSLNVLLNEQFFGPGTRLTVL.

This clone was picked up a small number of times. The chain employs TRBV11-3 and TRBJ1-1; D gene unclear. Deletions cut 1 base from V and 14 bases from J, with 14 bases between. Germline V lookup: CDR1 SGHNT, CDR2 YENEEA. The CDR3 is made up of 12 amino acids. The CDR3 region has the DNA TGTGCCAGCAGCTTAGGTAGGACGGGAATATTCTTT. It codes for CASSLGRTGIFF. The full variable domain, with the rest looked up from reference TRBV11-3 and TRBJ1-1, is EAGVVQSPRYKIIEKKQPVAFWCNPISGHNTLYWYLQNLGQGPELLIRYENEEAVDDSQLPKDRFSAERLKGVDSTLKIQPAELGDSAVYLCASSLGRTGIFFGQGTRLTVV.

The J gene is TRBJ2-2, the V gene TRBV5-1, with 12 positions matching TRBD2. CDR1 SGHRS and CDR2 YFSETQ come from the germline V gene. The CDR3 length is 17 residues. The junction had 6 bases not matched to a gene; V was cut back by 3 bases and J by 3 bases. The DNA of the CDR3 is TGCGCCAGCAGCTCCGGACTAGCGGGGATTGACACCGGGGAGCTGTTTTTT. Its translation: CASSSGLAGIDTGELFF.

The genes are TRBV10-3 and TRBJ2-7; tentatively, D is TRBD1 (6 bases). This CDR3 region has 11 residues. The germline V gene encodes CDR1 ENHRY and CDR2 SYGVKD. Trimming stripped 4 bases from V and 6 bases from J, with 7 bases between. For the CDR3, the DNA is TGTGCCATCAGTGGAGGGGGCGAGCAGTACGTC. It yields the protein CAISGGGEQYV.

The rearrangement joins TRBV12-3 or TRBV12-4 to TRBJ1-6; no clear D. V gave up 2 bases and J gave up 10 bases, with 9 bases separating them. This CDR3 is 13 amino acids long. The CDR3 DNA is TGTGCCAGCAGTTTAAACTCTAACTCACCCCTCCACTTT. This sequence encodes CASSLNSNSPLHF.

The CDR3 nucleotides are TGTGCCAGCAGCCTACAGGGGATTCAAAACGTTCAGCCCCAGCATTTT. This sequence encodes CASSLQGIQNVQPQHF. V and J are TRBV7-2 and TRBJ1-5; 7 bases map to TRBD1. CDR1 is SGHTA and CDR2 is FQGNSA in the germline V gene. The CDR3 length is 16 residues. The V segment lost 5 bases and the J segment 6 bases; nucleotides outside the gene matches: 13.

The CDR3 loop reads CARRPTDVGGDFSYEQYV. The CDR3 coding sequence is TGTGCCAGAAGACCGACCGACGTGGGGGGAGACTTCAGCTACGAGCAGTACGTC. V gene TRBV5-3 combines with J gene TRBJ2-7; tentatively, D is TRBD2 (6 bases). TRBV5-3 is recorded as an ORF, its role being uncertain. Trimming cost V 5 bases and J 3 bases, with 27 bases left between them. The CDR3 contains 18 residues.

The CDR3 coding sequence is TGTGCCACCAGCAGAGTAGCGAGGCTCCTCGAGTCCACTGAAGCTTTCTTT. It translates to CATSRVARLLESTEAFF. V gene TRBV15 combines with J gene TRBJ1-1; D call uncertain. The V gene's germline CDR1 is LNHNV and CDR2 YYDKDF (reference sequence). There are 17 residues in the CDR3. Trimming removed 1 base from V and 4 bases from J, with 19 bases in between. The full variable domain, rest sourced from reference TRBV15 and TRBJ1-1, is DAMVIQNPRYQVTQFGKPVTLSCSQTLNHNVMYWYQQKSSQAPKLLFHYYDKDFNNEADTPDNFQSRRPNTSFCFLDIRSPGLGDTAMYLCATSRVARLLESTEAFFGQGTRLTVV.

This clone was seen a single time. J is TRBJ2-7 and V is TRBV18; 12 bases line up with TRBD1. V shed 3 bases and J 7 bases; nucleotides not matched to a gene: 4. CDR3 length equals 14 residues. Per the germline V gene, CDR1 is KGHSH and CDR2 is LQKENI. CDR3 nucleotide sequence: TGTGCCAGCTCACCGGGACAGGGGGCAAGGGAGCAGTACTTC. Protein sequence: CASSPGQGAREQYF. The full variable domain, in which reference TRBV18 and TRBJ2-7 provide the parts outside the CDR3, is NAGVMQNPRHLVRRRGQEARLRCSPMKGHSHVYWYRQLPEEGLKFMVYLQKENIIDESGMPKERFSAEFPKEGPSILRIQQVVRGDSAAYFCASSPGQGAREQYFGPGTRLTVT.